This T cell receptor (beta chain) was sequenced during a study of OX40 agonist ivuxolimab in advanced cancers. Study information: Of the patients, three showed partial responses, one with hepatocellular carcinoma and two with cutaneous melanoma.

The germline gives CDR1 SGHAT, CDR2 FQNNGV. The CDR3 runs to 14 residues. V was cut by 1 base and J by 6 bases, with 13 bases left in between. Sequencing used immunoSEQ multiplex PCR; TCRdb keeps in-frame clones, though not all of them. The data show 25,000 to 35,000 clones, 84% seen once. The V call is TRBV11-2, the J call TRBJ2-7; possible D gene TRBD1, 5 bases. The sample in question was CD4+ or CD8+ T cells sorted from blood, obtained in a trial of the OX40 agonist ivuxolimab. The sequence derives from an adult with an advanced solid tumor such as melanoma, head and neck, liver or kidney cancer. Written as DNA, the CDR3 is TGTGCCAGCAGCTTAGGGGGCGGTCTGGGCGAGCAGTACTTC. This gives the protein CASSLGGGLGEQYF.